The clone carrying this TCR beta chain has just a few counts. The sample comes from a study of technical replicates of blood from a handful of donors. Here immunoSEQ multiplex PCR was the method, and the copy in TCRdb shows in-frame clones only, minus some. This table holds some 80,000 clones, approximately 78% found once. The CDR3 is 11 residues long. Trimming left V 4 bases short and J 8 bases short, with 11 bases between. Germline-derived CDR1 and CDR2 are SQVTM and ANQGSEA. This chain uses TRBV29-1 with TRBJ1-2; no firm D call. The receptor was derived from a human donor in good health. Some clones in this sample may be carry-over from other donors' samples. What was sequenced was PBMCs. In DNA, the CDR3 is TGCAGCGTTGCAGATTTGGGCGGCTACACCTTC. It yields the protein CSVADLGGYTF.